What follows describes a single TCR beta chain. This clone was detected once. It has no known antigen specificity. Qualities for individual bases were not recorded, and no much larger clone is one base off. The data belong to a study of CD8+ T cells in alopecia areata listed by TCRdb under 2018. Regarding the study in general: Treated patients were enrolled in an open-label pilot trial of oral tofacitinib at 5 to 10 mg twice daily for moderate-to-severe alopecia areata. Scalp tissue and sorted CD4+ and CD8+ peripheral blood T cells from patchy and totalis/universalis alopecia areata patients and from healthy controls were covered by human TCRbeta sequencing. Tofacitinib-treated patients had biopsies at baseline and at 4 and 24 weeks of treatment, with a later scalp biopsy in several patients. RNA was extracted with the PAXgene miRNA kit for fixed scalp, the miRNeasy kit for PBMCs, and the RNeasy kit for mouse skin. Scalp clonality was compared among normal scalp (n=4), patchy alopecia areata scalp (n=8), and alopecia totalis/universalis scalp (n=8). Disease severity in treated patients was measured with the SALT score, which quantifies the percentage of affected scalp surface area. Patients stayed on tofacitinib for 6 to 18 months and then had 6 months of follow-up off drug so that delayed response and recurrence could be assessed. The study used high-throughput TCRbeta sequencing to examine T cell clonal expansion in alopecia areata, in both the C3H/HeJ mouse model and human patients. immunoSEQ multiplex PCR using 35 Vbeta forward primers and 13 Jbeta reverse primers was used to amplify TCRbeta CDR3 regions.

Interpreted using the paper, the time point label stands for: roughly 24 weeks on oral tofacitinib. The treatment or condition label corresponds to: oral pan-JAK inhibitor, 5-10 mg twice daily. From alopecia areata patients, peripheral blood was collected along with lesional scalp punch biopsies. After PBMCs were isolated by density centrifugation and stained for CD3, CD4 and CD8, a FACSAria was used to sort CD4+ and CD8+ T cells. Study-wide conclusions, independent of this receptor: Scalp TCR repertoire analysis is complicated because resident alphabeta T cells in normal human skin are also sequenced, whereas mouse skin is dominated by gammadelta T cells. Shared TCR sequences between patients were less evident than in mice, which may be partly attributable to HLA diversity in the patient population. Scalp clonality and the number of expanded CD8+ clones among the top 100 scalp clones were significantly decreased by tofacitinib. Lesional scalp, especially in alopecia totalis/universalis, showed higher clonality and more expanded CD8+ clones than normal scalp, suggesting antigenic drive. Many expanded lesional clones persisted in scalp and blood during tofacitinib treatment, which may partly explain relapse after stopping treatment. Because the treated cohort was small and had just a single nonresponder, larger studies are needed to establish links between baseline CD8+ expansion and response.

The library was generated by the immunoSEQ multiplex PCR assay. RNA was extracted from all samples and reverse transcribed into cDNA as template for TCR sequencing. SuperScript III was used for first-strand cDNA synthesis, primed with a 2:1 mix of oligo-dT and random hexamers. A synthetic immune receptor repertoire was used to assess amplification bias, and residual bias was removed computationally. As for the original processing: After raw reads were preprocessed to remove errors, the CDR3 was defined following IMGT conventions as running from the conserved cysteine to phenylalanine. Clonality was computed by normalizing Shannon entropy by log2 of the number of productive unique TCRs and subtracting the result from 1. Scalp TCRbeta sequences were cross-referenced with sorted blood CD4 and CD8 repertoires so that the CD4 or CD8 identity of scalp clones could be inferred. TCRdb re-hosts the immuneACCESS table, in-frame sequences only. Its copies lack some clones; in the studies checked, an unresolved V gene accounts for under half of them, and the cause for the rest is not known. V, J and clone size are taken as reported in that table, and D and trimming were inferred from the DNA itself. This sample has roughly 200,000 clones in its table, and roughly 50% of those were observed once. The top ten clones comprise roughly 13% of the sample.

The germline V gene (reference sequence) yields LNHDA for CDR1 and SQIVND for CDR2. The CDR3 spans 14 residues, from the cysteine through the phenylalanine. Only the CDR3 region is kept as DNA, spanning 42 bases read in frame from base 1. Between the V and J ends, shortened by 5 bases and 2 bases respectively, the junction contains 10 bases. Recombination connected TRBV19 to TRBJ2-1; matching of 7 bases hints at TRBD2 as the D gene. This TCR came from a human donor with alopecia areata. This sample comprised CD8+ T cells sorted from blood, obtained at week 24, from a patient treated with tofacitinib. Here is the DNA: TGTGCCAGTAGTCGGGGGGCCCCCTACAATGAGCAGTTCTTC. Its protein is CASSRGAPYNEQFF.